These T cell receptor beta chains were read from a single sample in a study of cytomegalovirus exposure and HLA in healthy donors. The method was immunoSEQ multiplex PCR; TCRdb's version includes in-frame clones alone and lacks a portion of them. The top ten clones hold roughly 4.2% of a sample with more than 130,000 clones, about four fifths of them seen once. Specimen: PBMCs. All receptors come from a man in his forties in good health and CMV-seropositive. CDR3s include the opening cysteine and the closing phenylalanine or tryptophan. The D gene is left open where the match is weak. For some rows the clone size is stated as once, few or many, or as a class when expanded; others skip it.

d_call	clone_size	v_call	j_call	cdr3_nt	cdr3_aa
TRBD1	.	TRBV23-1	TRBJ2-7	TGCGCCAGCGATCTCCGGGACAGGGCCTACGAGCAGTACTTC	CASDLRDRAYEQYF
.	.	TRBV7-6	TRBJ1-3	TGTGCCAGCAGCTTTGAGGGATCCCTCAAGGCTGGAAACACCATATATTTT	CASSFEGSLKAGNTIYF
.	.	TRBV4-3	TRBJ1-2	TGCGCCAGCAGCCAAGATTTGCCAGGCGACTATGGCTACACCTTC	CASSQDLPGDYGYTF
.	.	TRBV2	TRBJ1-5	TGTGCCAGCAGTCCGGTGAATAGCAATCAGCCCCAGCATTTT	CASSPVNSNQPQHF
.	few	TRBV4-2	TRBJ2-5	TGTGCCAGCAGCCAAGTCCGAGAGACCCAGTACTTC	CASSQVRETQYF
.	.	TRBV5-1	TRBJ1-4	TGCGCCAGCAGAGGGAACGGGGGGACTAATGAAAAACTGTTTTTT	CASRGNGGTNEKLFF
.	few	TRBV27	TRBJ2-2	TGTGCCAGCAGTTTCCCTCTAACCGGGGAGCTGTTTTTT	CASSFPLTGELFF
.	.	TRBV19	TRBJ1-6	TGTGCCAGTAGTATAGGGGAGGGAAGGAATTCACCCCTCCACTTT	CASSIGEGRNSPLHF
.	.	TRBV30	TRBJ2-7	TGTGCCTGGAGCACTACGTCCTACGAGCAGTACTTC	CAWSTTSYEQYF
TRBD2	once	TRBV9	TRBJ2-2	TGTGCCAGCAGCCCCCAGGGACTAGCGGGATCCGGGGAGCTGTTTTTT	CASSPQGLAGSGELFF
TRBD1	.	TRBV19	TRBJ1-5	TGTGCCAGTAGCGGGACAGCGAGCAATCAGCCCCAGCATTTT	CASSGTASNQPQHF
TRBD1	.	TRBV5-1	TRBJ1-1	TGCGCCAGCAGCGTCGGACAGGGATTCACTGAAGCTTTCTTT	CASSVGQGFTEAFF
.	.	TRBV9	TRBJ2-3	TGTGCCAGCAGCCCCGGAGGGCATACGCAGTATTTT	CASSPGGHTQYF
.	.	TRBV15	TRBJ2-3	TGTGCCACCAGCAGAGAGTCAAGCGTTACAGATACGCAGTATTTT	CATSRESSVTDTQYF
TRBD1	.	TRBV7-9	TRBJ2-7	TGTGCCAGCAGCTCAGGGGGCAGCAAGGTTTACGAGCAGTACTTC	CASSSGGSKVYEQYF
.	.	TRBV28	TRBJ1-4	TGTGCCAGCAGTTTCCTAAATGAAAAACTGTTTTTT	CASSFLNEKLFF
TRBD1	.	TRBV5-4	TRBJ1-1	TGTGCCAGCAGCTGGACAGGGGGCGTCGAGAACACTGAAGCTTTCTTT	CASSWTGGVENTEAFF
.	few	TRBV27	TRBJ2-7	TGTGCCAGCAGTTTTGAACACGCCCTTGAGCAGTACTTC	CASSFEHALEQYF
.	.	TRBV6-1	TRBJ1-5	TGTGCCAGCAGCTCGGAGCTGAGGGGCAATCAGCCCCAGCATTTT	CASSSELRGNQPQHF
.	.	TRBV9	TRBJ2-6	TGTGCCAGCAGGTCGGGGGCCAACGTCCTGACTTTC	CASRSGANVLTF
.	.	TRBV5-4	TRBJ2-4	TGTGCCAGCAGCTCGCTCCGACAGGGAGGACAGGACATTCAGTACTTC	CASSSLRQGGQDIQYF
.	.	TRBV7-3	TRBJ2-5	TGTGCCAGCAGCTTCACGGGAACCGGGACCCAGTACTTC	CASSFTGTGTQYF
TRBD1	.	TRBV7-2	TRBJ1-2	TGTGCCAGCAGCCAGACAGGGCACTATGGCTACACCTTC	CASSQTGHYGYTF
.	.	TRBV30	TRBJ1-1	TGTGCCTGGAGTGTTCGGGGGGCGCGCGGCACTGAAGCTTTCTTT	CAWSVRGARGTEAFF
.	.	TRBV5-1	TRBJ1-6	TGCGCCAGCAGCTTCCAAACAGGGATCAGTTCACCCCTCCACTTT	CASSFQTGISSPLHF
.	.	TRBV10-3	TRBJ1-5	TGTGCCATCAGTGATCCAGGGAAGGGCAATCAGCCCCAGCATTTT	CAISDPGKGNQPQHF
.	.	TRBV25-1	TRBJ1-2	TGTGCCAGCAGCCCCCACGGGGAAGTCTATGGCTACACCTTC	CASSPHGEVYGYTF
TRBD1	.	TRBV2	TRBJ1-1	TGTGCCAGCAAACAGGGGGCGGACACTGAAGCTTTCTTT	CASKQGADTEAFF
TRBD2	once	TRBV18	TRBJ2-2	TGTGCCAGCTCACCGGGACTAGCGGTGAACACCGGGGAGCTGTTTTTT	CASSPGLAVNTGELFF
TRBD2	.	TRBV5-1	TRBJ2-3	TGCGCCAGCAGCGCGGGGACTATCCCCATCACAGATACGCAGTATTTT	CASSAGTIPITDTQYF
.	.	TRBV7-2	TRBJ1-2	TGTGCCAGCAGCTCAAACGGTTACCTCGGGGGCTACACCTTC	CASSSNGYLGGYTF
.	.	TRBV5-1	TRBJ2-7	TGCGCCAGCAGCTTGGGTAGGGGGGGGGCTTTGGACGAGCAGTACTTC	CASSLGRGGALDEQYF
.	.	TRBV7-8	TRBJ1-4	TGTGCCAGCAGCTTATGGACAGACATCCTTAATGAAAAACTGTTTTTT	CASSLWTDILNEKLFF
.	.	TRBV27	TRBJ2-1	TGTGCCAGCAGTTTATATGGGTACAGCTCCTACAATGAGCAGTTCTTC	CASSLYGYSSYNEQFF
TRBD1	.	TRBV18	TRBJ1-2	TGTGCCAGCTCAACCGGGACAGGGACTAACTATGGCTACACCTTC	CASSTGTGTNYGYTF
.	few	TRBV4-3	TRBJ1-5	TGCGCCAGCAGCCAAGAGGGCAGGGTGAATCAGCCCCAGCATTTT	CASSQEGRVNQPQHF
.	.	TRBV20-1	TRBJ1-3	TGCAGTGCTAGAGATCGAGTGACCATATATTTT	CSARDRVTIYF
.	.	TRBV5-1	TRBJ2-2	TGCGCCAGCAGTTTGGGTTTCGGGGAAATGAACACCGGGGAGCTGTTTTTT	CASSLGFGEMNTGELFF
TRBD2	.	TRBV7-3	TRBJ2-5	TGTGCCAGCAGCCGGACTAGCGGTTCTCAAGAGACCCAGTACTTC	CASSRTSGSQETQYF
TRBD2	.	TRBV4-1	TRBJ2-5	TGCGCCAGCAGCCAGTTTAGCGGGGGACAAGAGACCCAGTACTTC	CASSQFSGGQETQYF
.	.	TRBV12-1	TRBJ1-2	TGTGCCAGCAGCTTCTTACGAATCAGCAGGGACTATGGCTACACCTTC	CASSFLRISRDYGYTF
TRBD1	.	TRBV5-1	TRBJ1-5	TGCGCCAGCAGCTTACCCCTGGGACAGCAGAGGGATCAGCCCCAGCATTTT	CASSLPLGQQRDQPQHF
TRBD2	.	TRBV7-9	TRBJ2-3	TGTGCCAGCAGCTTGAGCGGGGGGGCAGATACGCAGTATTTT	CASSLSGGADTQYF
.	.	TRBV5-1	TRBJ1-4	TGCGCCAGCAGCTTGGGTATTCATGAAAAACTGTTTTTT	CASSLGIHEKLFF
TRBD2	.	TRBV9	TRBJ2-1	TGTGCCAGCAGCGTAAGCCTAGCGGCACCCTACAATGAGCAGTTCTTC	CASSVSLAAPYNEQFF
.	.	TRBV19	TRBJ2-1	TGTGCCAGTAGTATAGATCGCGGAGGGGCCCCATACAATGAGCAGTTCTTC	CASSIDRGGAPYNEQFF
TRBD2	.	TRBV6-6	TRBJ2-7	TGTGCCAGCACGGCTAGCGGGGGGGGTGCTATCGAGCAGTACTTC	CASTASGGGAIEQYF
TRBD1	.	TRBV5-6	TRBJ2-1	TGTGCCAGCAGCTTGGTCGGACAGGGGCGACATGAGCAGTTCTTC	CASSLVGQGRHEQFF
.	.	TRBV7-8	TRBJ2-7	TGTGCCAGGGGGCCACGGACAGAGACTTACGAGCAGTACTTC	CARGPRTETYEQYF
TRBD1	.	TRBV5-4	TRBJ2-7	TGTGCCAGCAGCCCGGGGACAGATCCCTACGAGCAGTACTTC	CASSPGTDPYEQYF
TRBD2	once	TRBV27	TRBJ2-2	TGTGCCAGCAGTATGATACTAGCGGGAGGGCCTGTTTTCGGGGAGCTGTTTTTT	CASSMILAGGPVFGELFF
TRBD1	.	TRBV30	TRBJ2-3	TGTGCCTGGAGCCATGGGCAGGGGGAGCATACGCAGTATTTT	CAWSHGQGEHTQYF
TRBD2	.	TRBV13	TRBJ2-5	TGTGCCAGCAGCTTAGGACTAGCGGGGATGGAGACCCAGTACTTC	CASSLGLAGMETQYF
TRBD2	.	TRBV5-1	TRBJ2-3	TGCGCCAGCAGCTTGCCGGGGGGAGGCGCAGATACGCAGTATTTT	CASSLPGGGADTQYF
TRBD1	.	TRBV18	TRBJ1-4	TGTGCCAGCTCACGCGAGGGGACAGCACCGTCTGAAAAACTGTTTTTT	CASSREGTAPSEKLFF
TRBD1	.	TRBV5-4	TRBJ2-7	TGTGCCAGCAGCTACACAGGGGACGAGCAGTACTTC	CASSYTGDEQYF
.	.	TRBV21-1	TRBJ1-1	TGTGCCAGCAGCAAAGTGATTCAGTCGGGGAACACTGAAGCTTTCTTT	CASSKVIQSGNTEAFF